This T cell receptor beta chain was profiled in a study of T cells after posttransplantation cyclophosphamide. Study-level points and caveats: TRB clonality was highly associated with recipient CMV seropositivity and reactivation. Donor-recipient repertoire similarity was low at 1-2 months, rising over year one.

A note on this clone: What it binds is not known.

A marrow graft followed busulfan-fludarabine conditioning, with cyclophosphamide on days +3 and +4. The CDR3 has 16 residues. Trimming removed 6 bases from V and 1 base from J; junction bases left unmatched: 11. Germline V gene data show CDR1 as KGHSH and CDR2 as LQKENI. Clones were read by immunoSEQ multiplex PCR, and TCRdb kept only the in-frame ones, dropping some. This sample has 6,900 or so clones; under 95% occur once, and the top ten carry less than 15%. This specimen was PBMCs, taken about 1,500 days after allogeneic stem cell transplant with posttransplant cyclophosphamide. V gene TRBV18 combines with J gene TRBJ1-2, with TRBD1 matching over 7 bases. The TCR originated in a female patient in her fifties who received an allogeneic stem cell transplant from a related donor, was CMV-positive, and had no GVHD. Some T cells may be graft donor cells. The CDR3 reads CASSPSGQDFNYGYTF. CDR3 DNA: TGTGCCAGCTCCCCCTCTGGACAGGACTTTAACTATGGCTACACCTTC.